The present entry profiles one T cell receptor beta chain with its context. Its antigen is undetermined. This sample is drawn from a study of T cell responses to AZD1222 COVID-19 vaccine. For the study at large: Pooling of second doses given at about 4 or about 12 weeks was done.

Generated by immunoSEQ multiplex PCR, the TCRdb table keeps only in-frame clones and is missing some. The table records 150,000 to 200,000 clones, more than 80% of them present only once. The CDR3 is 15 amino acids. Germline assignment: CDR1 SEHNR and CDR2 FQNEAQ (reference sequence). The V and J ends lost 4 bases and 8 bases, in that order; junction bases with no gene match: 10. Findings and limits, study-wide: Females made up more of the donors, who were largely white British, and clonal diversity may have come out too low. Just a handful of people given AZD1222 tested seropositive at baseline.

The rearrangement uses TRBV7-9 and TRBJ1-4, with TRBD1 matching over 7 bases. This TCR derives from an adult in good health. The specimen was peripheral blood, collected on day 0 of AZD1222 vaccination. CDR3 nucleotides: TGTGCCAGCAGCTCCAGGGGGGGGAAGAAGGAAAAACTGTTTTTT. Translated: CASSSRGGKKEKLFF. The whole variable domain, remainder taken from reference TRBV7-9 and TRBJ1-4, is DTGVSQNPRHKITKRGQNVTFRCDPISEHNRLYWYRQTLGQGPEFLTYFQNEAQLEKSRLLSDRFSAERPKGSFSTLEIQRTEQGDSAMYLCASSSRGGKKEKLFFGSGTQLSVL.